The table lists the clone carrying this T cell receptor beta chain with many counts. Antigen: not known. This sample is drawn from a study of early T cells in non-severe SARS-CoV-2 infection. Looking at the study overall: The authors sequenced bulk RNA from unsorted whole blood, leaving chains unpaired.

Regarding the study as a whole: Matches to VDJdb favored anti-spike CD8 responses and missed private and CD4 specificities.

The TCR library protocol attached unique molecular identifiers to the individual cDNA molecules. TCRdb redid the calling of the 5' RACE reads with MiXCR, one entry per CDR3 protein. The data contain around 59,000 distinct CDR3 sequences, 9.5% to 15% of them singletons. The source of this sequence is an adult who was a healthcare worker with PCR-confirmed SARS-CoV-2 infection or an uninfected control (not recorded which). Sequenced sample: whole blood.

The CDR3 region is CASSDRRSAGNTIYF. Written as DNA, the CDR3 is TGTGCCAGCAGCGACAGGCGTTCAGCAGGAAACACCATATATTTT. The chain has TRBV3-1 and TRBJ1-3, with a weak D call TRBD1 (6 bases). Germline V lookup: CDR1 LGHDT, CDR2 YNNKEL (reference sequence). The length of the CDR3 is 15 residues. Trimming took 5 bases from V and 4 from J, leaving 15 bases between them.